The 18 T cell receptor beta chains presented below share a single source sample, sequenced in a study of shared clonotypes between healthy human individuals. CD8 cells regarded as naive lacked CD45RO, were positively chosen for CCR7, and omitted terminally differentiated effector memory CD45RA+ cells. Assay used: immunoSEQ multiplex PCR; TCRdb lists only in-frame clones, some missing. The data show around 2,000,000 clones, roughly 95% seen once. What was sequenced was naive CD8+ T cells sorted from blood. The receptors here all came from a man between 18 and 35 years old in good health.

The genes are TRBV6-1 and TRBJ2-7; a possible D gene is TRBD2 (5 bases). Between the trimmed V and J ends, which lost 2 bases and 3 bases, there was a span of 8 bases. Germline loops: CDR1 MNHNS, CDR2 SASEGT. This CDR3 spans 13 amino acids. Written as DNA, the CDR3 is TGTGCCAGCAGTGAATATCGGGGCTACGAGCAGTACTTC. It is translated as CASSEYRGYEQYF.

The chain is built from TRBV7-6 and TRBJ1-4; D may be TRBD1 (5 bases). The CDR3 spans 17 residues. Germline V CDR1 and CDR2: SGHVS, FNYEAQ. Between the trimmed V and J ends, which lost 1 base and 4 bases, there was a span of 16 bases. The CDR3 spells CASSLGPSGNYNEKLFF. In DNA, the CDR3 is TGTGCCAGCAGCTTAGGTCCCTCAGGGAACTATAATGAAAAACTGTTTTTT.

Of note for this clone: The same CDR3 can be traced to other DNA sequences in this sample. The chain has TRBV9 and TRBJ2-7; 7 positions agree with TRBD1. The CDR3 is made up of 12 amino acids. Germline-derived CDR1 and CDR2 are SGDLS and YYNGEE. Trimming removed 3 bases from V and 3 bases from J; junction bases left unmatched: 0. CDR3 nucleotides: TGTGCCAGCAGCGGGACAGGCTACGAGCAGTACTTC. This gives the protein CASSGTGYEQYF.

The V gene is TRBV4-3, the J gene TRBJ2-7, with 11 bases fitting TRBD2. Germline V CDR1 and CDR2: LGHNA, YSLEER. J gave up 3 bases and V 3 bases, and 1 base lay outside the gene matches. CDR3 length: 14 residues. The CDR3 DNA reads TGCGCCAGCAGCCAGCTAGCGGGAGGCTACGAGCAGTACTTC. It codes for CASSQLAGGYEQYF.

The chain has TRBV27 and TRBJ1-4; perhaps TRBD1 as D (6 bases). Germline V gene lookup returns CDR1 MNHEY and CDR2 SMNVEV (reference sequence). Trimming cost V 3 bases and J 6 bases, with 14 bases left between them. This CDR3 comprises 15 residues. The CDR3: CASSLEAGAHEKLFF. Written as DNA, the CDR3 is TGTGCCAGCAGTTTGGAGGCAGGGGCGCATGAAAAACTGTTTTTT.

The chain joins TRBV11-2 to TRBJ1-1, with 9 positions matching TRBD1. After removal of 5 bases from V and 11 bases from J, the junction contained 12 bases not matched to a gene. Germline V lookup: CDR1 SGHAT, CDR2 FQNNGV. The CDR3 runs 14 residues. The CDR3 reads CASSPPGTGLGAFF. DNA for the CDR3: TGTGCCAGCAGCCCTCCCGGGACAGGGCTCGGGGCTTTCTTT. Combining the CDR3 with reference TRBV11-2 and TRBJ1-1 gives the whole variable domain EAGVAQSPRYKIIEKRQSVAFWCNPISGHATLYWYQQILGQGPKLLIQFQNNGVVDDSQLPKDRFSAERLKGVDSTLKIQPAKLEDSAVYLCASSPPGTGLGAFFGQGTRLTVV.

The chain links TRBV6-5 to TRBJ2-2; 14 bases match TRBD2. J gave up 7 bases and V 4 bases, and 5 bases lay outside the gene matches. From germline, CDR1 is MNHEY and CDR2 SVGAGI. CDR3 length: 16 amino acids. CDR3 residues: CASSLGLAGDGGELFF. The CDR3 DNA reads TGTGCCAGCAGTTTGGGACTAGCGGGAGATGGCGGGGAGCTGTTTTTT.

CDR3 sequence (DNA): TGTGCCAGTAGTATGGCAGTCGAAGGGGACGAGCAGTACTTC. As protein: CASSMAVEGDEQYF. The chain carries TRBV19 and TRBJ2-7; perhaps TRBD1 as D (5 bases). Trimming shortened V by 3 bases and J by 5 bases, and 14 bases separated the two germline ends. Germline V gene sequence: CDR1 LNHDA, CDR2 SQIVND (reference sequence). The length of the CDR3 is 14 residues.

The chain carries TRBV27 and TRBJ2-2; 10 bases align to TRBD2. The V segment lost 4 bases and the J segment 3 bases; nucleotides outside the gene matches: 2. Germline values: CDR1 MNHEY, CDR2 SMNVEV (reference sequence). This CDR3 has 15 residues. The CDR3 DNA is TGTGCCAGCAGTTGGACTAGCGGATACACCGGGGAGCTGTTTTTT. Its protein product is CASSWTSGYTGELFF.

The chain employs TRBV9 and TRBJ2-5; the match to TRBD1 covers 9 bases. Germline CDR1 reads SGDLS; CDR2 reads YYNGEE. Trimming at V came to 0 bases and at J to 2 bases, leaving 8 bases not matched to a gene. CDR3 length: 17 residues. In nucleotides, the CDR3 is TGTGCCAGCAGCGTAGGAAAGGACAGGGGACCGCAAGAGACCCAGTACTTC. Translation gives CASSVGKDRGPQETQYF.

The chain has TRBV6-1 and TRBJ2-7; a weak D match, TRBD2 (5 bases). Trimming removed 2 bases at V and 3 bases at J, with 8 bases between. CDR1 is MNHNS and CDR2 is SASEGT in the germline V gene. CDR3 length: 13 amino acids. CDR3 nucleotides: TGTGCCAGCAGTGAACGAGGGCTCTACGAGCAGTACTTC. Translation gives CASSERGLYEQYF.

The rearrangement joins TRBV11-2 to TRBJ2-3; D call uncertain. This CDR3 region has 14 residues. The germline V gene has CDR1 SGHAT and CDR2 FQNNGV. Deletions cut 5 bases from V and 8 bases from J, with 17 bases between. The CDR3: CASSPHVGVGTQYF. The DNA of the CDR3 is TGTGCCAGCAGCCCTCACGTCGGAGTTGGTACGCAGTATTTT. The whole variable domain, remainder taken from reference TRBV11-2 and TRBJ2-3, is EAGVAQSPRYKIIEKRQSVAFWCNPISGHATLYWYQQILGQGPKLLIQFQNNGVVDDSQLPKDRFSAERLKGVDSTLKIQPAKLEDSAVYLCASSPHVGVGTQYFGPGTRLTVL.

This chain uses TRBV27 with TRBJ2-3; D is tentatively TRBD1 or TRBD2 (5 bases each). Germline CDR1 and CDR2: MNHEY and SMNVEV (reference sequence). With 4 bases removed from V and 1 base from J, the gap between germline ends came to 15 bases. The CDR3 loop spans 16 amino acids. Written as DNA, the CDR3 is TGTGCCAGCAGTTCACTGAGGGGCCTGGGCACAGATACGCAGTATTTT. Its translation: CASSSLRGLGTDTQYF.

The chain joins TRBV4-1 to TRBJ2-1, with D uncertain. V was cut by 0 bases and J by 8 bases, with 8 bases left in between. This CDR3 spans 13 amino acids. Germline lookup yields CDR1 MGHRA and CDR2 YSYEKL. CDR3 coding DNA: TGCGCCAGCAGCCAAGATCCCCGAGATGAGCAGTTCTTC. It translates to CASSQDPRDEQFF.

This chain connects TRBV27 to TRBJ2-5, with unresolved D. V was cut by 2 bases and J by 1 base, with 5 bases left in between. Germline V gene data show CDR1 as MNHEY and CDR2 as SMNVEV (reference sequence). This CDR3 is built from 13 residues. CDR3 in amino acids: CASSLIPQETQYF. The CDR3 DNA reads as TGTGCCAGCAGTTTAATCCCCCAAGAGACCCAGTACTTC.

This clone was detected only a few times. The chain has TRBV15 and TRBJ1-4; no definite D call. V gave up 4 bases and J gave up 7 bases, with 13 bases separating them. The CDR3 runs 14 residues. Germline CDR1 reads LNHNV; CDR2 reads YYDKDF (reference sequence). The CDR3 region has the DNA TGTGCCACCAGCACGGGAGATGACCGTGAAAAACTGTTTTTT. It encodes CATSTGDDREKLFF.

V usage is TRBV9 and J usage is TRBJ2-5; the match to TRBD2 covers 7 bases. Trimming removed 0 bases from V and 2 bases from J; junction bases left unmatched: 4. CDR3 size: 15 residues. Looked up from germline, CDR1 is SGDLS and CDR2 is YYNGEE. In nucleotides, the CDR3 is TGTGCCAGCAGCGTAGCGCTGGGACTACAAGAGACCCAGTACTTC. The encoded protein is CASSVALGLQETQYF.

The genes are TRBV5-6 and TRBJ1-2, with TRBD1 matching over 8 bases. Germline loops: CDR1 SGHDT, CDR2 YYEEEE. V gave up 4 bases and J gave up 6 bases; unmatched junction bases: 8. The CDR3 is 14 amino acids. As DNA, the CDR3 is TGTGCCAGCAGCCAATTGACAGGGGTAAATGGCTACACCTTC. Translation: CASSQLTGVNGYTF. Looking up the rest from reference TRBV5-6 and TRBJ1-2 gives the full variable domain: DAGVTQSPTHLIKTRGQQVTLRCSPKSGHDTVSWYQQALGQGPQFIFQYYEEEERQRGNFPDRFSGHQFPNYSSELNVNALLLGDSALYLCASSQLTGVNGYTFGSGTRLTVV.